This T cell receptor (beta chain) is drawn from a study of post-analysis software for immune sequencing data. Sequencing libraries made from TCR beta cDNA carried unique molecular identifiers. Roughly 0.5 million cDNA molecules were obtained from roughly 1 to 10 million T cells. TCRdb reprocessed the PCR reads via MiXCR and lists one record per CDR3 protein. This sample carries about 500,000 distinct CDR3 sequences, roughly 45% of them seen once, and the ten largest clones take around an eighth. A note on this clonotype: The antigen is not known.

Germline V gene sequence: CDR1 MGHRA, CDR2 YSYEKL. This CDR3 spans 15 amino acids. With 4 bases clipped from V and 8 bases from J, the junction kept 6 bases outside the gene matches. Study-level findings and limits: In multiple sclerosis, normalized Chao1 diversity was significantly below that of controls. Compared with controls, patients had more of roughly five TRBV segments, including TRBV5-6, TRBV5-1 and TRBV20-1.

The sequencing input was blood. The chain joins TRBV4-1 to TRBJ2-1; 12 bases align to TRBD2. The clonotype originates from a girl aged 5-17 years with multiple sclerosis. CDR3 loop: CASSPRTSGNDEQFF. In DNA form, the CDR3 reads TGCGCCAGCAGCCCCCGGACTAGCGGGAACGATGAGCAGTTCTTC.